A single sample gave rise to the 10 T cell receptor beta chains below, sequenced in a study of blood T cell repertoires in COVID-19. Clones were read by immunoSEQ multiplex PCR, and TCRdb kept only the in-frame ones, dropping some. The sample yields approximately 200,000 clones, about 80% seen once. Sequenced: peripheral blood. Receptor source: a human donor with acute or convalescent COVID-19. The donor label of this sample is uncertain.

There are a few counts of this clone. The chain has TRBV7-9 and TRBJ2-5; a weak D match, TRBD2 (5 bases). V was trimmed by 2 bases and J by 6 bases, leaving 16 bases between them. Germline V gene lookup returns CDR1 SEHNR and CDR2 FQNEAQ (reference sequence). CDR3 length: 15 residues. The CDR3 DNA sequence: TGTGCCAGCAGCTTACCGCGCCGACTCGGGAAGACCCAGTACTTC. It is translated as CASSLPRRLGKTQYF.

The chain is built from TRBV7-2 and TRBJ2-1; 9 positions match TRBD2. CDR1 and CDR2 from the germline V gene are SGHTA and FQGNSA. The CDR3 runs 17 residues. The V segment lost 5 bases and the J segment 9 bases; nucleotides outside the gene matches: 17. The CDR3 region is CASSRGTGTSRSGEQFF. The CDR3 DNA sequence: TGTGCCAGCAGCAGAGGCACCGGGACTAGCCGGAGCGGTGAGCAGTTCTTC.

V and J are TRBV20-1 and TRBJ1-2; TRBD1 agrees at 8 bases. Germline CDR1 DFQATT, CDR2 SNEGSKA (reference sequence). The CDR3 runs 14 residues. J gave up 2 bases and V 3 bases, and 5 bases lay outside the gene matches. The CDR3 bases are TGCAGTGCTAGTCGGTCAGGGGGCAACTATGGCTACACCTTC. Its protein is CSASRSGGNYGYTF.

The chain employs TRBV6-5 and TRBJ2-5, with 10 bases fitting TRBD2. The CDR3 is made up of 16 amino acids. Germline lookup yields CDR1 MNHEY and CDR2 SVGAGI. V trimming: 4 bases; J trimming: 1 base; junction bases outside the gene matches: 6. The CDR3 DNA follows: TGTGCCAGCAGTTTGCCCAGGACTAGCGGCCAAGAGACCCAGTACTTC. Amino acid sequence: CASSLPRTSGQETQYF.

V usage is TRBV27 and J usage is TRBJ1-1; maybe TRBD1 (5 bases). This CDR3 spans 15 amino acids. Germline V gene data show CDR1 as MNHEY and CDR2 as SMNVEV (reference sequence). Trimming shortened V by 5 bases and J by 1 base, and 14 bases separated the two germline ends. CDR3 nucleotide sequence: TGTGCCAGCAGTCAACCCGGGGGGTCGAACACTGAAGCTTTCTTT. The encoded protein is CASSQPGGSNTEAFF.

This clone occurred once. CDR3 DNA: TGTGCCAGCAGTGAATTGGGGCTAGCGGGAACCTACGAGCAGTACTTC. Translated: CASSELGLAGTYEQYF. V and J are TRBV25-1 and TRBJ2-7; 9 bases align to TRBD2. CDR1 is MGHDK and CDR2 is SYGVNS in the germline V gene. This CDR3 region has 16 residues. With V trimmed by 1 base and J by 2 bases, 6 bases remained unmatched.

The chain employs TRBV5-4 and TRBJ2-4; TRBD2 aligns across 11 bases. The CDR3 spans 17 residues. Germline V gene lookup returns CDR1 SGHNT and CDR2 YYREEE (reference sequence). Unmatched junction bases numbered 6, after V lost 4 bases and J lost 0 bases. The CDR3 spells CASSPGTSGSAKNIQYF. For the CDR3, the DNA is TGTGCCAGCAGCCCCGGGACTAGCGGATCAGCCAAAAACATTCAGTACTTC.

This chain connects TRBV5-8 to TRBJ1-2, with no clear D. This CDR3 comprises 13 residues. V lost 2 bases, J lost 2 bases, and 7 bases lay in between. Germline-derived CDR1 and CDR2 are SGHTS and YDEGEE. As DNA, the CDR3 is TGTGCCAGCAGCTTCGACGGGAACTATGGCTACACCTTC. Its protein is CASSFDGNYGYTF. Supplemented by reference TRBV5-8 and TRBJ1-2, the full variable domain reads EAGVTQSPTHLIKTRGQQATLRCSPISGHTSVYWYQQALGLGLQFLLWYDEGEERNRGNFPPRFSGRQFPNYSSELNVNALELEDSALYLCASSFDGNYGYTFGSGTRLTVV.

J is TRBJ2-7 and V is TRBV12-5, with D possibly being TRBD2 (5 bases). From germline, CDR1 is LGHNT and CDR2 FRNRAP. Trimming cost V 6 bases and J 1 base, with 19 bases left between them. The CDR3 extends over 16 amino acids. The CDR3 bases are TGTGCTAGTGGCCGTATACGGACTGCTAATTCCTACGAGCAGTACTTC. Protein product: CASGRIRTANSYEQYF.

CDR3 region: CASSPGTGYEQYF. The CDR3 nucleotides read TGTGCCAGCAGTCCCGGGACAGGCTACGAGCAGTACTTC. The V gene is TRBV27, the J gene TRBJ2-7, with 8 positions matching TRBD1. CDR3 length: 13 amino acids. Germline loops: CDR1 MNHEY, CDR2 SMNVEV (reference sequence). The V and J ends lost 5 bases and 3 bases, in that order; junction bases with no gene match: 3.